The rows below give T cell receptor beta chains drawn from one sample of a study of blood T cell repertoires in COVID-19. Only in-frame clones appear in the TCRdb table, and some are missing; sequencing was by immunoSEQ multiplex PCR. The data contain around 65,000 clones, 70% to 85% of them singletons. Material: peripheral blood. All receptors come from a man between 60 and 75 years old with acute or convalescent COVID-19. CDR3s include the opening cysteine and the closing phenylalanine or tryptophan. Each record gives: J gene, D gene, V gene, CDR3 DNA, CDR3 protein. A D gene is named only where the DNA matches it firmly.

j_call: TRBJ1-1; d_call: NA; v_call: TRBV7-3; cdr3_nt: TGTGCCAGCAGCTCGGGACAACTGAACACTGAAGCTTTCTTT; cdr3_aa: CASSSGQLNTEAFF
j_call: TRBJ1-2; d_call: TRBD1; v_call: TRBV10-3; cdr3_nt: TGTGCCATCAGCGCGGGACAGGACTATGGCTACACCTTC; cdr3_aa: CAISAGQDYGYTF
j_call: TRBJ2-1; d_call: NA; v_call: TRBV4-3; cdr3_nt: TGCGCCAGCAGCCAAGGTCCCAGAGGATCTGAGCAGTTCTTC; cdr3_aa: CASSQGPRGSEQFF
j_call: TRBJ1-1; d_call: NA; v_call: TRBV30; cdr3_nt: TGTGCCTGGACAATGGGGGGAAGTACTGAAGCTTTCTTT; cdr3_aa: CAWTMGGSTEAFF
j_call: TRBJ2-5; d_call: TRBD2; v_call: TRBV2; cdr3_nt: TGTGCCAGCAGTGAAATGGGGGAGGGGACCCAGTACTTC; cdr3_aa: CASSEMGEGTQYF
j_call: TRBJ2-1; d_call: TRBD2; v_call: TRBV4-1; cdr3_nt: TGCGCCAGCAGAAATCCGGGACGGGAACTAGCGGGAGACAATGAGCAGTTCTTC; cdr3_aa: CASRNPGRELAGDNEQFF
j_call: TRBJ1-1; d_call: NA; v_call: TRBV10-2; cdr3_nt: TGCGCCAGCACTCCAAACCTACCCAACACTGAAGCTTTCTTT; cdr3_aa: CASTPNLPNTEAFF
j_call: TRBJ2-7; d_call: TRBD1; v_call: TRBV28; cdr3_nt: TGTGCCAGCAGTTTGCCCCCCTCGGGACAGGACTACGAGCAGTACTTC; cdr3_aa: CASSLPPSGQDYEQYF
j_call: TRBJ2-1; d_call: TRBD1; v_call: TRBV5-1; cdr3_nt: TGCGCCAGCGGTCGGGATTGGCAGGGGGCGTTGAATGAGCAGTTCTTC; cdr3_aa: CASGRDWQGALNEQFF
j_call: TRBJ1-4; d_call: TRBD1; v_call: TRBV27; cdr3_nt: TGTGCCAGCAGCCCCGGGACAGGGGCTGAAAAACTGTTTTTT; cdr3_aa: CASSPGTGAEKLFF
j_call: TRBJ2-2; d_call: NA; v_call: TRBV10-2; cdr3_nt: TGCGCCAGCAGTGATAAACGGTTCGGGGAGCTGTTTTTT; cdr3_aa: CASSDKRFGELFF
j_call: TRBJ2-1; d_call: TRBD2; v_call: TRBV10-1; cdr3_nt: TGCGCCAGCAGACCCATCCTAGCGGGAGGATCGAAGCAGTTCTTC; cdr3_aa: CASRPILAGGSKQFF
j_call: TRBJ2-7; d_call: TRBD2; v_call: TRBV27; cdr3_nt: TGTGCCAGCAGTTTACCGGGAGGGGACGAGCAGTACTTC; cdr3_aa: CASSLPGGDEQYF
j_call: TRBJ1-2; d_call: TRBD1; v_call: TRBV6-5; cdr3_nt: TGTGCCAGCAGAAAGACAGGGACTAACTATGGCTACACCTTC; cdr3_aa: CASRKTGTNYGYTF